The sample holds one count of the clone carrying this T cell receptor beta chain. The sample is drawn from a study of siplizumab effects on memory and regulatory T cells. This table comes from immunoSEQ multiplex PCR, and its TCRdb copy is limited to in-frame clones, with some not included. The data hold around 95,000 clones, with less than 95% observed a single time. This sequence was found in a human donor in good health. The sequencing sample was made of non-Treg CD4+ T cells sorted from blood.

CDR3 protein: CASKVRTNSNQPQHF. CDR3 DNA sequence: TGTGCCAGCAAAGTACGGACTAATAGCAATCAGCCCCAGCATTTT. The chain couples TRBV2 to TRBJ1-5; D remains unclear. Deletions cut 7 bases from V and 0 bases from J, with 13 bases between. This CDR3 region has 15 residues. Germline V gives CDR1 SNHLY, CDR2 FYNNEI.